The entry that follows covers one T cell receptor (beta chain) sequence. These data come from a study of tumor T cells in aggressive B-cell lymphoma. The CDR3 is made up of 13 amino acids. CDR1 is ENHRY, CDR2 SYGVKD, per germline. With V trimmed by 7 bases and J by 2 bases, 2 bases remained unmatched. Produced via immunoSEQ multiplex PCR; TCRdb's table is partial and in-frame only. Here the sample spans 1,800 or so clones, 94% being singletons. Material for sequencing was tumor tissue. This sequence joins TRBV10-3 and TRBJ1-2; the match to TRBD1 covers 9 bases. This TCR was sampled from an adult with diffuse large B cell lymphoma. The CDR3 region has the DNA TGTGCCATCACCGGACAGGGGAACTATGGCTACACCTTC. Residues: CAITGQGNYGYTF.